This T cell receptor beta chain was identified in a study of cytomegalovirus exposure and HLA in healthy donors. Overall study: Ancestry clustering placed roughly 86% of a few hundred genotyped donors in the Caucasian-associated cluster.

Germline values: CDR1 MRHNA, CDR2 SNTAGT. Trimming cost V 2 bases and J 8 bases; bases outside gene matches: 5. CDR3 size: 13 residues. Concerning this clone: Its antigen is not identified.

With 60 Vbeta and 13 Jbeta primers, the PCR was carried out. Only in-frame clones appear in the TCRdb table, and some are missing; sequencing was by immunoSEQ multiplex PCR. This table holds 130,000 to 150,000 clones. Overall study results and limits: Whilst most TCR sequences proved rare, a subset of public TCRs occurred across many donors. Available immune exposure information was restricted to CMV serostatus only.

The sequenced material came from PBMCs. The chain is built from TRBV6-4 and TRBJ1-2; 7 positions agree with TRBD1. The source is a middle-aged man in good health and CMV-seronegative. Here the CDR3 reads CASSDRQGDGYTF. CDR3 nucleotides: TGTGCCAGCAGTGACCGCCAGGGGGACGGCTACACCTTC.